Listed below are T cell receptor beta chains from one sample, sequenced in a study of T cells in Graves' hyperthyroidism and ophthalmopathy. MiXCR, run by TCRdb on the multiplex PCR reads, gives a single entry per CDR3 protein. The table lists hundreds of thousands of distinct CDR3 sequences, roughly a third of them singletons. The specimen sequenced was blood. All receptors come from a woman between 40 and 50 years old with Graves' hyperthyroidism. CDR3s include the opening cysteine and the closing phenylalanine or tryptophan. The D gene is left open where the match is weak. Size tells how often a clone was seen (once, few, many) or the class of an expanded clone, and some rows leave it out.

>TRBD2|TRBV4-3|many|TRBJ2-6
CASSPGGAGANVLTF
TGTGCCAGCAGCCCGGGGGGAGCTGGGGCCAACGTCCTGACTTTC
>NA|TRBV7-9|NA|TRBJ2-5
CASSPPRSGRQETQYF
TGTGCCAGCAGCCCCCCTCGGTCCGGCCGGCAAGAGACCCAGTACTTC
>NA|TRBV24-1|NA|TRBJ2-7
CASSYAAGASYEQYF
TGTGCCAGCAGTTACGCGGCAGGGGCGTCCTACGAGCAGTACTTC
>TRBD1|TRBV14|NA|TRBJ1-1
CASSHWGQGVTEAFF
TGTGCCAGCAGCCATTGGGGACAGGGCGTCACTGAAGCTTTCTTT
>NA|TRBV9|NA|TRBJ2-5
CASSPRPYQETQYF
TGTGCCAGCAGCCCCCGTCCGTACCAAGAGACCCAGTACTTC
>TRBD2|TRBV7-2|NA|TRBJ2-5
CASSSGWTSGQETQYF
TGTGCCAGCAGTTCGGGGTGGACTAGCGGCCAAGAGACCCAGTACTTC
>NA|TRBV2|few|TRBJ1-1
CASSVTFGAAEAFF
TGTGCCAGCAGTGTAACTTTCGGCGCGGCTGAAGCTTTCTTT
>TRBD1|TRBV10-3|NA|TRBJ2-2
CAIRTVRDRDGELFF
TGTGCCATCAGGACAGTGAGGGACAGGGACGGGGAGCTGTTTTTT
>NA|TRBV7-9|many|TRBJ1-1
CASSLFGLELNTEAFF
TGTGCCAGCAGCTTATTCGGGTTAGAGTTGAACACTGAAGCTTTCTTT
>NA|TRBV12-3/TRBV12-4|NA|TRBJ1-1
CASNQPVGDYGTEAFF
TGTGCCAGCAATCAACCCGTCGGAGATTACGGCACTGAAGCTTTCTTT
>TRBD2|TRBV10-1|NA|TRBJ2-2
CASSEGLATGELFF
TGCGCCAGCAGTGAGGGACTAGCAACCGGGGAGCTGTTTTTT
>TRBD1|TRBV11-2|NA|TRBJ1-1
CASRPIQDRGVVFTNTEAFF
TGTGCCAGCAGGCCGATCCAGGACAGGGGGGTAGTGTTTACGAACACTGAAGCTTTCTTT
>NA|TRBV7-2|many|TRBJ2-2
CASSLGSSGELFF
TGTGCCAGCAGCTTAGGGTCTTCCGGGGAGCTGTTTTTT
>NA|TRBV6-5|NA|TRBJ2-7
CASSCSWDSGEYEQYF
TGTGCCAGCAGTTGCTCATGGGACTCAGGGGAATACGAGCAGTACTTC
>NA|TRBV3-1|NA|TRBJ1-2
CASGPGYGYTF
TGTGCCAGCGGCCCAGGGTATGGCTACACCTTC
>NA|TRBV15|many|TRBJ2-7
CATSRDKEYEQYF
TGTGCCACCAGCAGAGACAAGGAATACGAGCAGTACTTC
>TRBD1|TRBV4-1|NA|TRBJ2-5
CVSSPRGWTGDYQETQYF
TGCGTCAGCAGCCCTAGAGGGTGGACAGGGGATTACCAAGAGACCCAGTACTTC
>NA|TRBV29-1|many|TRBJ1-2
CSVVTSAYGYTF
TGCAGCGTTGTAACTTCAGCTTATGGCTACACCTTC
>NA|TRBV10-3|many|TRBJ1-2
CAISRDGSYGYTF
TGTGCCATCAGCCGGGACGGGAGCTATGGCTACACCTTC
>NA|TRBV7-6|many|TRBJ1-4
CASSLSPSTNEKLFF
TGTGCCAGCAGCTTATCCCCCTCGACTAATGAAAAACTGTTTTTT
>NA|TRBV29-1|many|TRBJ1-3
CSVGLTTGNTIYF
TGCAGCGTCGGGCTGACTACTGGAAACACCATATATTTT
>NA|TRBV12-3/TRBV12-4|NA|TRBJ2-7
CASRRSDSFYEQYF
TGTGCCAGCAGACGCTCGGACAGTTTCTACGAGCAGTACTTC
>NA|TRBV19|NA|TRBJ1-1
CASSPDPKEGWNTEAFF
TGTGCCAGTAGTCCGGATCCCAAGGAGGGTTGGAACACTGAAGCTTTCTTT
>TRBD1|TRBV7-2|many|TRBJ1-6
CASSFGTGLSPLHF
TGTGCCAGCAGCTTCGGGACAGGGCTTTCACCCCTCCACTTT
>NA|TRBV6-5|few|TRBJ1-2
CASSYNRDSGGYTF
TGTGCCAGCAGTTACAACAGGGATTCGGGTGGCTACACCTTC
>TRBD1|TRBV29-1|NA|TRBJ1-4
CSAETGLGSEKLFF
TGCAGCGCTGAGACAGGGCTAGGCAGTGAAAAACTGTTTTTT
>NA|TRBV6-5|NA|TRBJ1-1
CASSYSDGGTEAFF
TGTGCCAGCAGTTACTCGGACGGGGGCACTGAAGCTTTCTTT
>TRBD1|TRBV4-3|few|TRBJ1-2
CASSQSTGTGVYGYTF
TGCGCCAGCAGCCAGTCAACCGGGACAGGGGTCTATGGCTACACCTTC
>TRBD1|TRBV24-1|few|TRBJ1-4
CATSDSPGQGPATNEKLFF
TGTGCCACCAGTGATTCGCCGGGACAGGGGCCTGCAACTAATGAAAAACTGTTTTTT
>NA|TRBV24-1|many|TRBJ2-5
CATSDYVREAVEETQYF
TGTGCCACCAGTGACTACGTCAGGGAAGCGGTCGAAGAGACCCAGTACTTC
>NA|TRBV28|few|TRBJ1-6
CASKASGSPLHF
TGTGCCAGCAAAGCCTCGGGGTCACCCCTCCACTTT
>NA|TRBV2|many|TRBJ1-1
CASGGAEAFF
TGTGCCAGTGGGGGGGCTGAAGCTTTCTTT
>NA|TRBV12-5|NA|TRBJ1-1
CASGFRYTGAFF
TGTGCTAGTGGTTTCAGATACACTGGAGCTTTCTTT
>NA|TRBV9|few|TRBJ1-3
CASSDSRTLGRNTIYF
TGTGCCAGCAGCGACAGTCGGACCCTTGGGAGAAACACCATATATTTT
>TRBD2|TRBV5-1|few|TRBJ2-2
CASTPPGAGTNTGELFF
TGCGCCAGCACCCCCCCGGGAGCGGGGACGAACACCGGGGAGCTGTTTTTT
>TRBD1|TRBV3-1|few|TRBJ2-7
CASSHEGQGEYEQYF
TGTGCCAGCAGCCACGAGGGACAGGGGGAATACGAGCAGTACTTC
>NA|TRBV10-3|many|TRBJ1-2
CAISDPPGNPNSSYTF
TGTGCCATCAGTGACCCCCCCGGGAATCCTAATTCAAGCTACACCTTC
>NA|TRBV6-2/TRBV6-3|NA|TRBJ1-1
CASSYAGSEAFF
TGTGCCAGCAGTTACGCAGGGTCGGAAGCTTTCTTT
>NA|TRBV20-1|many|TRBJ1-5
CSAINRDQPQHF
TGCAGTGCTATTAACAGGGATCAGCCCCAGCATTTT
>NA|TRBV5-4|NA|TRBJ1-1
CASSMAGVTEAFF
TGTGCCAGCAGCATGGCAGGGGTCACTGAAGCTTTCTTT
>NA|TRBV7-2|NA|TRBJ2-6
CASRPTRDTTSGANVLTF
TGTGCCAGCAGGCCCACGCGGGACACGACCTCTGGGGCCAACGTCCTGACTTTC
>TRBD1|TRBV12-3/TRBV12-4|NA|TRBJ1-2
CASSLAPGQIHYGYTF
TGTGCCAGCAGTTTAGCTCCGGGACAGATACACTATGGCTACACCTTC
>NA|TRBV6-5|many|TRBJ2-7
CASSFDNGHEQYF
TGTGCCAGCAGTTTTGACAACGGACACGAGCAGTACTTC
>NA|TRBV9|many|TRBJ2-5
CASSPSGYQETQYF
TGTGCCAGCAGCCCTAGTGGATACCAAGAGACCCAGTACTTC
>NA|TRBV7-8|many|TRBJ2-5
CASSFSYSARETQYF
TGTGCCAGCAGCTTTTCCTATTCGGCGAGGGAGACCCAGTACTTC
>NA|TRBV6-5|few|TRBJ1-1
CASRPHGGGKTEAFF
TGTGCCAGCAGGCCTCATGGAGGGGGAAAGACTGAAGCTTTCTTT
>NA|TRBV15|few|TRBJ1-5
CATSRKGILNQPQHF
TGTGCCACCAGCAGAAAAGGGATTTTGAATCAGCCCCAGCATTTT
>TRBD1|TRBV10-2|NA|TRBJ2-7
CASRAAGQGASEQYF
TGCGCCAGCAGGGCAGCGGGACAGGGGGCGAGCGAGCAGTACTTC
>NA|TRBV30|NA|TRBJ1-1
CAWSSGDHRNTEAFF
TGTGCCTGGAGTTCAGGGGACCACCGGAACACTGAAGCTTTCTTT
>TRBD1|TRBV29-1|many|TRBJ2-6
CSVELDRAAGANVLTF
TGCAGCGTTGAATTAGACAGGGCGGCAGGGGCCAACGTCCTGACTTTC
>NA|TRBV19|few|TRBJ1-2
CASSITAGGGYTF
TGTGCCAGTAGTATAACCGCGGGCGGGGGCTACACCTTC
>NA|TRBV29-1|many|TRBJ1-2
CSGTLSNYGYTF
TGCAGCGGGACACTTTCTAACTATGGCTACACCTTC
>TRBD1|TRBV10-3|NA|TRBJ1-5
CATHQGGSQPQHF
TGTGCCACCCACCAGGGGGGCTCCCAGCCCCAGCATTTT
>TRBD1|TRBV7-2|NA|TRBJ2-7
CASSNPGQGSEQYF
TGTGCCAGCAGTAATCCGGGACAGGGGAGCGAGCAGTACTTC